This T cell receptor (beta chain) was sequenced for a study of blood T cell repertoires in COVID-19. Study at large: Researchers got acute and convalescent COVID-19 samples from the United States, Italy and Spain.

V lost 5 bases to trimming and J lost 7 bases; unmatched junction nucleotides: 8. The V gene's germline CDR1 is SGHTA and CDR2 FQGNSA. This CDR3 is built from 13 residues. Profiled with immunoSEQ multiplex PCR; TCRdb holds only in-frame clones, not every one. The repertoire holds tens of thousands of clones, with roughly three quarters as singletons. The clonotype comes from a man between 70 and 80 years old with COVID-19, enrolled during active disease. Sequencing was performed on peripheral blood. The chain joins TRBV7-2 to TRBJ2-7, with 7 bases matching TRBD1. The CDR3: CASSQGVSGEQYF. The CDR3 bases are TGTGCCAGCAGCCAGGGGGTGTCCGGGGAGCAGTACTTC.